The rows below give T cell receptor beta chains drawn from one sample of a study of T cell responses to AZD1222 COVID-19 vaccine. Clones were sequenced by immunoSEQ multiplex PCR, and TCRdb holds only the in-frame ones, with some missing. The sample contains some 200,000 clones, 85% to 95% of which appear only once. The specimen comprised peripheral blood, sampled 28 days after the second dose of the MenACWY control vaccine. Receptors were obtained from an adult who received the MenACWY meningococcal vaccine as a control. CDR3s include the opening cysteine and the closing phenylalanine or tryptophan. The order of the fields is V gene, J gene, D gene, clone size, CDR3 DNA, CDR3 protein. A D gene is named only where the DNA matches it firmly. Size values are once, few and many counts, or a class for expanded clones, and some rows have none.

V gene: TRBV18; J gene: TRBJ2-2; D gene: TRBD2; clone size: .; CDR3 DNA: TGTGCCAGCTCACCACGGGGACTAGCGGGTGCAGGGGAGCTGTTTTTT; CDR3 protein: CASSPRGLAGAGELFF
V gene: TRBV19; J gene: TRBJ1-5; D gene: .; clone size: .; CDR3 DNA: TGTGCCAGTAGTCTAACAGGGAGAGGACAGCCCCAGCATTTT; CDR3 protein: CASSLTGRGQPQHF
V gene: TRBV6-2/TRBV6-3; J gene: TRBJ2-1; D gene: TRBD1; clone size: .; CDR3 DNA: TGTGCCAGCAGTAGGACAGGTAACAATGAGCAGTTCTTC; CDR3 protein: CASSRTGNNEQFF
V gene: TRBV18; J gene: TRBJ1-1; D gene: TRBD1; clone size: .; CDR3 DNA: TGTGCCAGCTCACGGGGACAGGGGACCTTGAGCACTGAAGCTTTCTTT; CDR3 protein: CASSRGQGTLSTEAFF
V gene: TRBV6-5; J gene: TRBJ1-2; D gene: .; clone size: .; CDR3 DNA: TGTGCCAGCAGACCAGACCAAAACTATGGCTACACCTTC; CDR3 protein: CASRPDQNYGYTF
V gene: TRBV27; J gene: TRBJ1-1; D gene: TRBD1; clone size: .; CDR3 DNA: TGTGCCAGCAGGTACCGTGGACAGGGGGCGTCTGGCACTGAAGCTTTCTTT; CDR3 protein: CASRYRGQGASGTEAFF
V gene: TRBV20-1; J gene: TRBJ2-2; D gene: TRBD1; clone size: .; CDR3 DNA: TGCAGTGCTAGTCCCCCGGACAGGGACACCGGGGAGCTGTTTTTT; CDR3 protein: CSASPPDRDTGELFF
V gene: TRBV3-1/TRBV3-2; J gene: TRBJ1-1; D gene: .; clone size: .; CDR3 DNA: TGTGCCAGCAGCCAAGGTGGGGGGCACACTGAAGCTTTCTTT; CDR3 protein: CASSQGGGHTEAFF
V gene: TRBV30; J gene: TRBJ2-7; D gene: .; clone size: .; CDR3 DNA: TGTGCCTGGAGAAATAAGGGAAATCACTACGAGCAGTACTTC; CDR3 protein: CAWRNKGNHYEQYF
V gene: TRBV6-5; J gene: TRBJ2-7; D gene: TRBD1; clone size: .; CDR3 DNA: TGTGCCAGCAGTTTCGGGACAGGCACCTACGAGCAGTACTTC; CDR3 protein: CASSFGTGTYEQYF
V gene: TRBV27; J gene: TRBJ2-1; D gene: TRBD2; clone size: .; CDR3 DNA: TGTGCCAGCAGTTTGTCGAGCGGGAGAAATAGCTATGAGCAGTTCTTC; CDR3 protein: CASSLSSGRNSYEQFF
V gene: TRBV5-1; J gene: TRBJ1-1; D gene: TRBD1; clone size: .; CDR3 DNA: TGCGCCAGCAGCTCGCGCATGGGACAGGGGGCTGAAGCTTTCTTT; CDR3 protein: CASSSRMGQGAEAFF
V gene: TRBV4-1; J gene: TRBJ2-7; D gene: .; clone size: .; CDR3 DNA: TGCGCCAGCAGCCAGGGTACAGGGATACCTCCCTACGAGCAGTACTTC; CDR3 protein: CASSQGTGIPPYEQYF
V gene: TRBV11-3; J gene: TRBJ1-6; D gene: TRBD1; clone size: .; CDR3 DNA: TGTGCCAGCAGCTACAGGGACAGGTGGAACTCACCCCTCCACTTT; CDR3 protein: CASSYRDRWNSPLHF
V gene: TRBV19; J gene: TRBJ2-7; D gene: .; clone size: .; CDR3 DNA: TGTGCCAGTAGTTCTGGCCCACCACCTCGCTACGAGCAGTACTTC; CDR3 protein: CASSSGPPPRYEQYF
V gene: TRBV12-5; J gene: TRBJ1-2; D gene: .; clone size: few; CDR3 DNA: TGTGCTAGTGGTCCGGCAGCCAACTATGGCTACACCTTC; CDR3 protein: CASGPAANYGYTF
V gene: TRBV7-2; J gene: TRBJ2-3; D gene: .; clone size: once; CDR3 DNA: TGTGCCAGCACCGACCGGGCGGGCCCGGTGGAAACGCAGTATTTT; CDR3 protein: CASTDRAGPVETQYF
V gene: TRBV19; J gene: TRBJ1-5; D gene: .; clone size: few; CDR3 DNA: TGTGCCACGTTAAACCGGGTTGGCAATCAGCCCCAGCATTTT; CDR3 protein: CATLNRVGNQPQHF
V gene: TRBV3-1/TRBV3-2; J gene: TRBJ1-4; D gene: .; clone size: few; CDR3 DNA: TGTGCCAGCAGCCCTTGGACAGTGCCTGAAAAACTGTTTTTT; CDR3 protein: CASSPWTVPEKLFF
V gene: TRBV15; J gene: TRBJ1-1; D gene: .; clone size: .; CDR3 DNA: TGTGCCACCAGCAGACTAAAGAACACTGAAGCTTTCTTT; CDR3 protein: CATSRLKNTEAFF
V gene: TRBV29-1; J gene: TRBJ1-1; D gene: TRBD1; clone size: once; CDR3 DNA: TGCAGCGTTGAGCCAAGGGACAGGGGTGTCACTGAAGCTTTCTTT; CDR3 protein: CSVEPRDRGVTEAFF
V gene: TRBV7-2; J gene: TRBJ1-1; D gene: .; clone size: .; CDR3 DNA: TGTGCCAGCAGCTTCTCAGGGGTGGGCACTGAAGCTTTCTTT; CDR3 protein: CASSFSGVGTEAFF
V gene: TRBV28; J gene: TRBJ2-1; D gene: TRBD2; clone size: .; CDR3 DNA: TGTGCCAGCAGTCCCTACGGGACTAGCGGGAGGCGGAATGAGCAGTTCTTC; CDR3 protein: CASSPYGTSGRRNEQFF
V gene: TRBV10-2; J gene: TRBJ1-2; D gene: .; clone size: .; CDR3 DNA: TGCGCCAGCATCCCCGGGTGGGGGGCCGTGGGAGGCTACACCTTC; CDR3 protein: CASIPGWGAVGGYTF
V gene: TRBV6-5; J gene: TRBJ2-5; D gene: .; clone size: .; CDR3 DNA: TGTGCCAGCAGTTACTCTGGACAGAAGCAAGAGACCCAGTACTTC; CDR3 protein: CASSYSGQKQETQYF
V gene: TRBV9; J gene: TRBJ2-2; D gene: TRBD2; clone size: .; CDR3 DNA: TGTGCCAGCAGCGGAGGACTAGCATTTCGGGAGCTGTTTTTT; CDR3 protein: CASSGGLAFRELFF
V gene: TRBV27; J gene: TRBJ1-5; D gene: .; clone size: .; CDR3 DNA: TGTGCCAGCAGTTTAGGAACAGCGATTAATCAGCCCCAGCATTTT; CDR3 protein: CASSLGTAINQPQHF
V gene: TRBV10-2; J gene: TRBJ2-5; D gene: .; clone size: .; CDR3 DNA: TGCGCCAGCAGTGGCGGGGGCGAGACCCAGTACTTC; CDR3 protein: CASSGGGETQYF
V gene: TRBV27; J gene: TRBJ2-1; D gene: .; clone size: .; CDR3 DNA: TGTGCCAGCAGTTTAGTTAGGGCGTACAATGAGCAGTTCTTC; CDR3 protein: CASSLVRAYNEQFF
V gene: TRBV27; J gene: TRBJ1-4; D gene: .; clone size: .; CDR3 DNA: TGTGCCAGCAGTTCCCGACCAGGTGGGGCTAATGAAAAACTGTTTTTT; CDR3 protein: CASSSRPGGANEKLFF
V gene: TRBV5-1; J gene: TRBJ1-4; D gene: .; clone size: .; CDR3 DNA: TGCGCCAGCAGCAGGGGGAATGAAAAACTGTTTTTT; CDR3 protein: CASSRGNEKLFF
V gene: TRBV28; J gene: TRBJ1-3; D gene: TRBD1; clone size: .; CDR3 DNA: TGTGCCAGCAGTTTATCTACAGGGGTAGGTGGAAACACCATATATTTT; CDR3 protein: CASSLSTGVGGNTIYF
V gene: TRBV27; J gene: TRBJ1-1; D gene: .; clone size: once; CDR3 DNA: TGTGCCAGCAGTTTGACACGGTGGGGCACTGAAGCTTTCTTT; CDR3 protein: CASSLTRWGTEAFF
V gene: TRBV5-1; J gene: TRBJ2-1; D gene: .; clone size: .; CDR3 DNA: TGCGCCAGCAGCTTGGTGTCCTACAATGAGCAGTTCTTC; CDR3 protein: CASSLVSYNEQFF
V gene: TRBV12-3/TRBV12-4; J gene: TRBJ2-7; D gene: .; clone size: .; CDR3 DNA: TGTGCCAGCAGTTTAAGTCAGGACTACGAGCAGTACTTC; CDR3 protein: CASSLSQDYEQYF
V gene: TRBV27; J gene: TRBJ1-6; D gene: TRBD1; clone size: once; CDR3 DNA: TGTGCCAGCACCCCTCAGGGGGGCGCGGGTGAATCACCCCTCCACTTT; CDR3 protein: CASTPQGGAGESPLHF
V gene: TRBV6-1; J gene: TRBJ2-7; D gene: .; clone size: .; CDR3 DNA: TGTGCCAGCAGTGAAGCAATTGGCACTCTCTACGAGCAGTACTTC; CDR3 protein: CASSEAIGTLYEQYF
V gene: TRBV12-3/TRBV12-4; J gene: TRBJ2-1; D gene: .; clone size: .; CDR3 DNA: TGTGCCAGCAGTCGGCTAGTCAATGAGCAGTTCTTC; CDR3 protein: CASSRLVNEQFF
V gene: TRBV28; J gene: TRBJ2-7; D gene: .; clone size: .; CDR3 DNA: TGTGCCAGCAGTTTGGTTGTGGGGCGCGCCGAGCAGTACTTC; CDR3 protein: CASSLVVGRAEQYF
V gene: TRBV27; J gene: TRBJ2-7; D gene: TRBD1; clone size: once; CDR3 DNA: TGTGCCAGCAGTTTATATTCCAGGGGGACGGGCGAGCAGTACTTC; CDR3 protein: CASSLYSRGTGEQYF